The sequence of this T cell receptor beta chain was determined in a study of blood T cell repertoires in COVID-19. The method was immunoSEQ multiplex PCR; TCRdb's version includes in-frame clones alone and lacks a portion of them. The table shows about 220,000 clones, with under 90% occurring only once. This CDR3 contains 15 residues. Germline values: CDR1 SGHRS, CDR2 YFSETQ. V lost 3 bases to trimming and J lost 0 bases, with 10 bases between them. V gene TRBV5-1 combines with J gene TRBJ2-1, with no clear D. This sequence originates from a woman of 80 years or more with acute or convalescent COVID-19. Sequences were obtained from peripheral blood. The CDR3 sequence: CASSWFGDSYNEQFF. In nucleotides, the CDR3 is TGCGCCAGCAGCTGGTTCGGAGACTCCTACAATGAGCAGTTCTTC. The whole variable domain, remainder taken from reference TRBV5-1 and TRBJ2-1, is KAGVTQTPRYLIKTRGQQVTLSCSPISGHRSVSWYQQTPGQGLQFLFEYFSETQRNKGNFPGRFSGRQFSNSRSEMNVSTLELGDSALYLCASSWFGDSYNEQFFGPGTRLTVL.